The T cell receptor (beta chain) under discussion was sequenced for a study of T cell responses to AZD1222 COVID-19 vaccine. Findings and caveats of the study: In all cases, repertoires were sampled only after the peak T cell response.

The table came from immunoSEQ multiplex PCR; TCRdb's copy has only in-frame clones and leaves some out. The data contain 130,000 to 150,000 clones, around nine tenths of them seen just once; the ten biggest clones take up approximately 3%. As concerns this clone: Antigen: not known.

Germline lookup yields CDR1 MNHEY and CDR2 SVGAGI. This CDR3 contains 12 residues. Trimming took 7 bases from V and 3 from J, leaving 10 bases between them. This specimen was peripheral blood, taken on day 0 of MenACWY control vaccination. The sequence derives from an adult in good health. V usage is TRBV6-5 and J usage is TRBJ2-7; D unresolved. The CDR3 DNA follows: TGTGCCAGCACACGATACTTCTACGAGCAGTACTTC. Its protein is CASTRYFYEQYF.